The text below deals with one T cell receptor beta chain. These data originate in a study of shared T cell receptors in the human thymus. Libraries were prepared by immunoSEQ multiplex PCR; TCRdb keeps only in-frame clonotypes and omits some of them. The table shows tens of thousands of clones, with roughly 95% occurring only once. Germline lookup yields CDR1 SGHAT and CDR2 FQDESV (reference sequence). The CDR3 loop spans 16 amino acids. The V gene end was trimmed by 0 bases and the J gene end by 9 bases; junction bases not matched to a gene: 9. This chain uses TRBV11-1 with TRBJ2-1; 9 nucleotides line up with TRBD1. Specimen: thymocytes. The TCR sequence derives from a human donor. CDR3 nucleotide sequence: TGTGCCAGCAGCTTAGCCGGGACAGGGAATTGTGGTGAGCAGTTCTTC. It yields the protein CASSLAGTGNCGEQFF.